These T cell receptor beta chains were read from a single sample in a study of Graves' ophthalmopathy and Graves' hyperthyroidism. Each CDR3 protein is one row after TCRdb ran MiXCR on the multiplex PCR reads. The table includes around 1.1 million distinct CDR3 sequences, roughly 35% detected once. Sequencing input: peripheral blood or thyroid tissue (not recorded which). Receptors originate from an adult man with Graves' hyperthyroidism. The CDR3 runs from the conserved cysteine through the conserved F or W. Each record gives: clone size, J gene, V gene, CDR3 length, D gene, CDR3 DNA, CDR3 protein. The D gene is left open where the match is weak. Where a row states a size, it is once, few, many or the class of an expanded clone; other rows omit it.

many | TRBJ1-1 | TRBV6-5 | 13 | NA | TGTGCCAGCAGTTTCAACAGGGCCACTGAAGCTTTCTTT | CASSFNRATEAFF
NA | TRBJ1-2 | TRBV3-1 | 14 | TRBD1 | TGTGCCAGCAGCCCGAGGACAGGGATCTATGGCTACACCTTC | CASSPRTGIYGYTF
many | TRBJ1-4 | TRBV13 | 14 | TRBD1 | TGTGCCAGCAGCTTAAAGACAGGGACTGAAAAACTGTTTTTT | CASSLKTGTEKLFF
few | TRBJ1-2 | TRBV7-8 | 14 | NA | TGTGCCAGCAGCACGAGGGGCAGGGACTATGGCTACACCTTC | CASSTRGRDYGYTF
many | TRBJ2-7 | TRBV6-1 | 16 | NA | TGTGCCAGCAGTGAAGCCGGGTCCCAAGGGACCTACGAGCAGTACTTC | CASSEAGSQGTYEQYF
few | TRBJ2-7 | TRBV11-2 | 16 | NA | TGTGCCAGCAGCTTAACCTCAGGGGCCTCCTCCTACGAGCAGTACTTC | CASSLTSGASSYEQYF
many | TRBJ1-1 | TRBV6-6 | 13 | TRBD1 | TGTGCCAGCAGCCCTACAGGGGTTGTGGATGCTTTCTTT | CASSPTGVVDAFF
NA | TRBJ1-6 | TRBV10-3 | 14 | TRBD1 | TGTGCCATCAGTGTAACAGGGGCTGGTTCACCCCTCCACTTT | CAISVTGAGSPLHF
NA | TRBJ2-7 | TRBV15 | 15 | TRBD1 | TGTGCCACCAGCAGTGCGGAGGACAGGGACTACGAGCAGTACTTC | CATSSAEDRDYEQYF
few | TRBJ1-2 | TRBV6-5 | 15 | NA | TGTGCCAGCAGTTACAGTATCGGGGGGAGTTTTGGCTACACCTTC | CASSYSIGGSFGYTF
NA | TRBJ2-2 | TRBV6-5 | 16 | TRBD2 | TGTGCCAGCAGTAGACTAGCGGGGTCGAACACCGGGGAGCTGTTTTTT | CASSRLAGSNTGELFF
many | TRBJ1-6 | TRBV6-5 | 13 | TRBD1 | TGTGCCGCCCGACAGGGTTGGAATTCACCCCTCCACTTT | CAARQGWNSPLHF
NA | TRBJ2-5 | TRBV4-1 | 16 | NA | TGCGCCAGCAGCCAAGGCATGAATGGGAACCAAGAGACCCAGTACTTC | CASSQGMNGNQETQYF
many | TRBJ2-6 | TRBV2 | 17 | TRBD1 | TGTGCCAGCAGGCCCGGGACAGGGCGGGCTGGGGCCAACGTCCTGACTTTC | CASRPGTGRAGANVLTF
NA | TRBJ2-5 | TRBV7-2 | 14 | NA | TGTGCCAGCAGCACCAGTGGTAGGGAAGAGACCCAGTACTTC | CASSTSGREETQYF
many | TRBJ2-5 | TRBV24-1 | 15 | TRBD2 | TGTGCCACCAGTGATCCTAGCGGGGGACGGGAGACCCAGTACTTC | CATSDPSGGRETQYF
many | TRBJ1-5 | TRBV20-1 | 16 | TRBD1 | TGCAGTGCTAGGGAGGGGGGGACAGGGCATGATCAGCCCCAGCATTTT | CSAREGGTGHDQPQHF
NA | TRBJ2-7 | TRBV14 | 15 | NA | TGTGCCAGCAGCCAAGGGGGTAATAGCGGTTACGAGCAGTACTTC | CASSQGGNSGYEQYF
once | TRBJ1-2 | TRBV29-1 | 12 | TRBD1 | TGCAGCGTTCCCGGGACAGGGGCCGGCTACACCTTC | CSVPGTGAGYTF
NA | TRBJ2-3 | TRBV14 | 16 | NA | TGTGCCAGCAGCCCCCAGAGGGGGGGTAAGGCAGATACGCAGTATTTT | CASSPQRGGKADTQYF
NA | TRBJ1-4 | TRBV10-3 | 17 | NA | TGTGCCATCAGTTACTCGATTCCGGGAGCAACTAATGAAAAACTGTTTTTT | CAISYSIPGATNEKLFF
few | TRBJ1-5 | TRBV6-5 | 17 | TRBD1 | TGTGCCAGCAGTTACCAGGGGGGGCGCCGGGGCAATCAGCCCCAGCATTTT | CASSYQGGRRGNQPQHF
many | TRBJ2-5 | TRBV19 | 16 | NA | TGTGCCACCCAGTCCCGCCACCAGCGAAGAGGGGAGACCCAGTACTTC | CATQSRHQRRGETQYF
many | TRBJ1-1 | TRBV15 | 14 | NA | TGTGCCACCAGCAGAGACCTGACCGGGGCCCCAGCTTTCTTT | CATSRDLTGAPAFF
many | TRBJ2-5 | TRBV29-1 | 14 | NA | TGCAGCTTTCTCCTTCCAGGAGTCCAAGAGACCCAGTACTTC | CSFLLPGVQETQYF
many | TRBJ1-2 | TRBV25-1 | 15 | NA | TGTGCCAGCCGCCGCGGCGGGGTCTTCGACCGCGGCTACACCTTC | CASRRGGVFDRGYTF
NA | TRBJ1-1 | TRBV7-2 | 16 | NA | TGTGCCAGCAGCTTAAGGAGGGGTCGCATGAACACTGAAGCTTTCTTT | CASSLRRGRMNTEAFF
many | TRBJ2-5 | TRBV4-1 | 16 | TRBD2 | TGCGCCAGCAGCCGAGGGACTAGCGGGAGGCAAGAGACCCAGTACTTC | CASSRGTSGRQETQYF
NA | TRBJ1-3 | TRBV6-6 | 15 | NA | TGTGCCAGCAGTATGGACGAAGGCTCTGGAAACACCATATATTTT | CASSMDEGSGNTIYF
NA | TRBJ2-7 | TRBV20-1 | 15 | NA | TGCAGTGCTAGCTTCTCCGCTACAGGGTGGGGCGAGCAGTACTTC | CSASFSATGWGEQYF
many | TRBJ1-2 | TRBV24-1 | 15 | TRBD1 | TGTGCCACCAGTGATTCAGAAGGACAGGTCTATGGCTACACCTTC | CATSDSEGQVYGYTF
NA | TRBJ1-5 | TRBV2 | 16 | TRBD1 | TGTGCCAGCAGTGACCCTGGACAGGGAAGCAATCGGCCCCAGCATTTT | CASSDPGQGSNRPQHF
NA | TRBJ2-5 | TRBV10-3 | 12 | NA | TGTGCCATCAGTGAAGCCTCGGATACGCAGTACTTC | CAISEASDTQYF
many | TRBJ2-1 | TRBV7-3 | 14 | TRBD2 | TGTGCCAGCAGCTTAGGGACTACCTACAATGAGCAGTTCTTC | CASSLGTTYNEQFF
many | TRBJ1-2 | TRBV20-1 | 11 | TRBD1 | TGCAGTGCTTCAAGGACAGGGGCGAACACCTTC | CSASRTGANTF
NA | TRBJ2-7 | TRBV5-1 | 14 | TRBD1 | TGCGCCAGCAGATCCGGGACAGGGGGCCTCGAGCAGTACTTC | CASRSGTGGLEQYF
many | TRBJ1-4 | TRBV7-9 | 13 | NA | TGTGCCAGCAGCCCTCATTGGACAGAAAAACTGTTTTTT | CASSPHWTEKLFF
few | TRBJ2-7 | TRBV12-3/TRBV12-4 | 13 | NA | TGTGCCAGCAGCAAGGCCCATTCCTACGAGCAGTACTTC | CASSKAHSYEQYF
few | TRBJ1-1 | TRBV5-1 | 13 | NA | TGCGCCAGCAGCACGGGGGGCGAGGCTGAAGCTTTCTTT | CASSTGGEAEAFF
NA | TRBJ2-2 | TRBV6-1 | 16 | TRBD1 | TGTGCCAGCAATGGAAAGACAGGGTTAGCTACCGGGGAGCTGTTTTTT | CASNGKTGLATGELFF
few | TRBJ1-4 | TRBV9 | 16 | NA | TGTGCCAGCAGCGCCCGAACAGGGACCAGGAATGAAAAACTGTTTTTT | CASSARTGTRNEKLFF
NA | TRBJ1-1 | TRBV19 | 13 | NA | TGTGCCAGTAAGTTGGGTCCGAACACTGAAGCTTTCTTT | CASKLGPNTEAFF
NA | TRBJ1-2 | TRBV9 | 14 | TRBD1 | TGTGCCAGCAGCTTCTCCGGGACAGGGGGTGGCTACACCTTC | CASSFSGTGGGYTF
NA | TRBJ2-2 | TRBV10-3 | 16 | TRBD1 | TGTGCCATCAGTGAGTCAGACAGGGTTGACACCGGGGAGCTGTTTTTT | CAISESDRVDTGELFF
few | TRBJ2-7 | TRBV7-9 | 15 | NA | TGTGCCAGCACCAACGGGGGCTCTCTCGAATACGAGCAGTACTTC | CASTNGGSLEYEQYF
few | TRBJ1-4 | TRBV11-2 | 14 | TRBD1 | TGTGCCAGCAGCAAGGACAGGGGAAATGAAAAACTGTTTTTT | CASSKDRGNEKLFF
few | TRBJ1-2 | TRBV20-1 | 16 | TRBD1 | TGCAGTGCCAGGGACAGAAGGTCTCTACGCGACTATGGCTACACCTTC | CSARDRRSLRDYGYTF
NA | TRBJ2-3 | TRBV2 | 14 | NA | TGTGCCAGCAGTGAAGGTACAGGCACAGATACGCAGTATTTT | CASSEGTGTDTQYF
few | TRBJ1-1 | TRBV25-1 | 16 | NA | TGTGCCAGCAGTGAATCTCTCGTCCCGGGGGGCACTGAAGCTTTCTTT | CASSESLVPGGTEAFF
NA | TRBJ2-7 | TRBV25-1 | 17 | NA | TGTGCCAGCAGTGAAAGGGCAGGGGGGGCACCTTCCTACGAGCAGTACTTC | CASSERAGGAPSYEQYF
NA | TRBJ1-2 | TRBV7-9 | 16 | TRBD1 | TGTGCCAGCAGCCCCGGGACAGGGGGCTTTACGGATGGCTACACCTTC | CASSPGTGGFTDGYTF
once | TRBJ2-1 | TRBV10-3 | 17 | TRBD2 | TGTGCCATCAGTGAGACATGGACTAGCGGGCCACACAATGAGCAGTTCTTC | CAISETWTSGPHNEQFF
NA | TRBJ2-5 | TRBV5-1 | 16 | TRBD2 | TGCGCCAGCAGCCTCGTAGCAGCGGGGGGGCCGGAGACCCAGTACTTC | CASSLVAAGGPETQYF
NA | TRBJ1-4 | TRBV2 | 16 | NA | TGTGCCATCAGCCCGGGAGGGTTCGGGACTAATGAAAAACTGTTTTTT | CAISPGGFGTNEKLFF